The T cell receptor (beta chain) described here comes from a study of T-cell memory formation after mild COVID-19. Per germline, CDR1 MNHNY and CDR2 SVGAGI (reference sequence). The CDR3 loop spans 17 amino acids. TCRdb reprocessed the 5' RACE reads with MiXCR, giving one entry per CDR3 protein. Altogether 200,000 to 250,000 distinct CDR3 sequences are present, around 9.1% being singletons, with the ten largest covering 3% to 4.5%. On this clonotype: One junction end does not reproduce the germline sequence, and a read error may be involved.

The sequenced material came from PBMCs or a T cell subset sorted from them (not recorded which). V gene TRBV6-6 combines with J gene TRBJ2-3, with a tentative D call TRBD1 (6 bases). The clonotype was recovered from a man between 18 and 29 years old who had mild COVID-19 (a few samples of this study predate the infection). Cell type and time point are not known. CDR3 sequence: CASSYDGRGRSTDKQYF. CDR3 in DNA: TGTGCCAGCAGTTATGATGGCAGGGGAAGAAGCACAGATAAGCAGTATTTT.